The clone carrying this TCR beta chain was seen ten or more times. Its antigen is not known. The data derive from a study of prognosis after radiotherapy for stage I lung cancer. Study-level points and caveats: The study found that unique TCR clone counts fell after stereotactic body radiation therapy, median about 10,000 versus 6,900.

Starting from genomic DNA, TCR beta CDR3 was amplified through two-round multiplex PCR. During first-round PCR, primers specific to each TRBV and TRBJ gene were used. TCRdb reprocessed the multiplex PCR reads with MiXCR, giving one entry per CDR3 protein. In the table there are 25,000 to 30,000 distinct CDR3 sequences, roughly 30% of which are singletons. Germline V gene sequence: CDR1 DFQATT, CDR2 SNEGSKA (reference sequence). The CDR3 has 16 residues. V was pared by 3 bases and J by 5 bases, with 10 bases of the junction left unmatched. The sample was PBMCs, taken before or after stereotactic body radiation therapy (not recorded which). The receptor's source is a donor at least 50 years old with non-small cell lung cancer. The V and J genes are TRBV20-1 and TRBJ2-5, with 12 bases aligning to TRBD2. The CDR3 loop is CSASLLAGGLRETQYF. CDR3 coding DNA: TGCAGTGCTAGCCTTCTAGCGGGGGGGCTGCGGGAGACCCAGTACTTC.